This TCR beta chain emerged from a study of resident and recirculating memory T cells in vitiligo. Study in general: Samples were epidermis from two lesional and two nonlesional sites, plus PBMCs.

The data were produced by immunoSEQ multiplex PCR, yet TCRdb's version contains in-frame clones alone and is incomplete. Among roughly 80,000 clones listed, about 90% were seen once. V was pared by 0 bases and J by 8 bases, with 3 bases between. There are 11 residues in the CDR3. Germline lookup yields CDR1 SGDLS and CDR2 YYNGEE. Patients had to be free of confetti depigmentation, indicating active vitiligo. No vitiligo treatment was given during the prior three months. About this clone itself: Its antigen is not known.

Points from the study as a whole: Different lesions suggested infiltration by different T cell clones.

The source is a male donor with vitiligo. The chain links TRBV9 to TRBJ2-1; D not resolved. Material for sequencing was blood. The CDR3 DNA is TGTGCCAGCAGCGTAGCAGATGAGCAGTTCTTC. This translates into CASSVADEQFF.